Following are 31 T cell receptor beta chains from one sample sequenced in a study of blood T cell repertoires in COVID-19. The repertoire was sequenced with immunoSEQ multiplex PCR; TCRdb's copy has only in-frame clones and lacks some. This table holds approximately 70,000 clones, 85% to 90% found once. The sequenced material came from peripheral blood. The receptors stem from a man in his sixties or seventies with active or convalescent COVID-19.

This chain links TRBV5-6 with TRBJ1-2; TRBD1 might be the D (5 bases). The length of the CDR3 is 13 residues. The V end lost 0 bases, the J end lost 8 bases, and 11 bases lay between the germline ends. Germline CDR1 is SGHDT and CDR2 is YYEEEE. CDR3 sequence reads: CASSLVGGDGYTF. The CDR3 DNA reads as TGTGCCAGCAGCTTGGTGGGGGGTGACGGCTACACCTTC.

The V gene is TRBV10-3, the J gene TRBJ1-5; the D is unclear. Trimming stripped 2 bases from V and 1 base from J, with 3 bases between. This CDR3 has 13 residues. The V gene's germline CDR1 is ENHRY and CDR2 SYGVKD. This chain's CDR3 is CAISEGSNQPQHF. The CDR3, as DNA: TGTGCCATCAGTGAGGGCAGCAATCAGCCCCAGCATTTT.

This chain uses TRBV28 with TRBJ2-6; 9 bases match TRBD1. V was clipped by 6 bases and J by 4 bases; unmatched bases: 19. Germline V gene data show CDR1 as MDHEN and CDR2 as SYDVKM. The CDR3 extends over 20 amino acids. For the CDR3, the DNA is TGTGCCAGCAGCCGAATCCACAGGGGGCGCAATCTGGTAGGGGCCAACGTCCTGACTTTC. It codes for CASSRIHRGRNLVGANVLTF.

Only one count was recorded for this clone. DNA of the CDR3: TGTGCCAGCAGTTATAAGGGAGCGGATGGCTACACCTTC. Translating it yields CASSYKGADGYTF. J is TRBJ1-2 and V is TRBV6-5; D is unclear. The CDR3 consists of 13 residues. V lost 3 bases to trimming and J lost 6 bases, with 11 bases between them. The germline V gene encodes CDR1 MNHEY and CDR2 SVGAGI.

V gene TRBV6-6 combines with J gene TRBJ2-2; a possible D gene is TRBD2 (6 bases). Germline V CDR1 and CDR2: MNHNY, SVGAGI (reference sequence). This CDR3 contains 15 residues. Deletions cut 5 bases from V and 0 bases from J, with 10 bases between. Here the CDR3 reads CASSATRTNTGELFF. The CDR3 DNA reads as TGTGCCAGCAGTGCGACTAGGACGAACACCGGGGAGCTGTTTTTT.

The chain has TRBV7-8 and TRBJ2-4; 9 bases map to TRBD2. CDR3 length: 16 residues. The ends lost 5 bases at V and 1 base at J; junction bases unmatched: 6. Germline lookup yields CDR1 SGHVS and CDR2 FQNEAQ. CDR3 loop: CASSPGLALAKNIQYF. The CDR3 DNA reads as TGTGCCAGCAGCCCGGGACTAGCCTTGGCCAAAAACATTCAGTACTTC.

V gene TRBV5-1 combines with J gene TRBJ1-1, with D unresolved. Trimming pared 2 bases from V and 3 bases from J, leaving 8 bases between. The CDR3 totals 13 residues. Germline CDR1 is SGHRS and CDR2 is YFSETQ. The DNA of the CDR3 is TGCGCCAGCAGCTTAACCCGGGACACTGAAGCTTTCTTT. Amino acids: CASSLTRDTEAFF.

The chain recombines TRBV19 with TRBJ1-5, with 7 bases fitting TRBD1. Losses at the gene ends were 3 bases for V and 0 bases for J; bases not matched to a gene: 17. The germline gives CDR1 LNHDA, CDR2 SQIVND (reference sequence). CDR3 length equals 20 residues. CDR3 in amino acids: CASSIRFRQGWDNSNQPQHF. CDR3 coding DNA: TGTGCCAGTAGTATCCGCTTCAGACAGGGTTGGGATAATAGCAATCAGCCCCAGCATTTT.

A word on this clone: This clone may be a read error of a much larger clone one base away. The rearrangement links TRBV2 to TRBJ1-1, with D possibly TRBD1 on 6 matching bases. CDR3 length: 13 residues. Germline loops: CDR1 SNHLY, CDR2 FYNNEI. Trimming removed 0 bases from V and 4 bases from J, with 6 bases in between. The CDR3 DNA sequence: TGTGCCAGCAGTGAAGCAGGGGGCACTGAAGCTTTCTTT. Protein sequence: CASSEAGGTEAFF. Supplemented by reference TRBV2 and TRBJ1-1, the full variable domain reads EPEVTQTPSHQVTQMGQEVILRCVPISNHLYFYWYRQILGQKVEFLVSFYNNEISEKSEIFDDQFSVERPDGSNFTLKIRSTKLEDSAMYFCASSEAGGTEAFFGQGTRLTVV.

V gene TRBV25-1 combines with J gene TRBJ1-2; tentative D call: TRBD1 (6 bases). Germline CDR1 and CDR2: MGHDK and SYGVNS. CDR3 length equals 13 residues. Trimming took 6 bases from V and 4 from J, leaving 12 bases between them. The CDR3 sequence is CASSSGDGYGYTF. As DNA, the CDR3 is TGTGCCAGCAGCTCAGGGGACGGCTATGGCTACACCTTC.

The CDR3 reads CASSFGITSGATDTQYF. CDR3 nucleotide sequence: TGCGCCAGCAGCTTCGGCATCACTAGCGGGGCCACAGATACGCAGTATTTT. The genes are TRBV5-1 and TRBJ2-3, with TRBD2 matching 10 bases. Germline values: CDR1 SGHRS, CDR2 YFSETQ. Trimming cost V 2 bases and J 2 bases; bases outside gene matches: 8. The CDR3 is made up of 17 amino acids.

This clone appeared a single time. J is TRBJ2-7 and V is TRBV28; 10 nucleotides match TRBD1. The CDR3 contains 14 residues. J gave up 2 bases and V 4 bases, and 2 bases lay outside the gene matches. Looked up from germline, CDR1 is MDHEN and CDR2 is SYDVKM. CDR3: CASSSGTGAYEQYF. The DNA of the CDR3 is TGTGCCAGCAGTTCCGGGACAGGGGCCTACGAGCAGTACTTC.

CDR3 sequence: CASSSTGRWTGVSGNTIYF. As DNA, the CDR3 is TGTGCCAGCAGCTCAACGGGTCGGTGGACAGGGGTATCTGGAAACACCATATATTTT. The rearrangement joins TRBV7-2 to TRBJ1-3; 9 bases agree with TRBD1. V trimming: 4 bases; J trimming: 1 base; junction bases outside the gene matches: 14. CDR3 length: 19 residues. CDR1 is SGHTA and CDR2 is FQGNSA in the germline V gene.

J is TRBJ1-3 and V is TRBV9, with 10 bases lining up with TRBD1. Germline V gene sequence: CDR1 SGDLS, CDR2 YYNGEE. CDR3 size: 16 residues. V was clipped by 0 bases and J by 7 bases; unmatched bases: 7. Here the CDR3 DNA reads TGTGCCAGCAGCGTAGCTGGGACAGGGGTAGGGAACACCATATATTTT. Its protein is CASSVAGTGVGNTIYF.

This clone was seen just once. The chain carries TRBV7-2 and TRBJ2-7; 8 nucleotides align to TRBD1. After removal of 3 bases from V and 6 bases from J, the junction contained 13 bases not matched to a gene. This CDR3 has 16 residues. The germline V gene encodes CDR1 SGHTA and CDR2 FQGNSA. CDR3 loop: CASSFGPGGVAREQYF. The CDR3 coding sequence is TGTGCCAGCAGCTTTGGCCCAGGGGGCGTCGCGCGCGAGCAGTACTTC. Full variable domain (missing parts from reference TRBV7-2 and TRBJ2-7): GAGVSQSPSNKVTEKGKDVELRCDPISGHTALYWYRQSLGQGLEFLIYFQGNSAPDKSGLPSDRFSAERTGGSVSTLTIQRTQQEDSAVYLCASSFGPGGVAREQYFGPGTRLTVT.

This sequence joins TRBV28 and TRBJ1-2; TRBD1 matches at 9 bases. In germline, CDR1 is MDHEN, CDR2 SYDVKM. Trimming took 6 bases from V and 2 from J; bases not matched to a gene: 7. The CDR3 has 15 residues. CDR3 in DNA: TGTGCCAGCAGCCGTCCCGGGACAGGGAACTATGGCTACACCTTC. This gives the protein CASSRPGTGNYGYTF.

The V call is TRBV6-5, the J call TRBJ2-5, with a possible D match to TRBD2 (6 bases). The CDR3 loop spans 14 amino acids. The germline CDR1 and CDR2 sequences are MNHEY and SVGAGI. V dropped 6 bases and J dropped 4 bases, with 15 bases sitting between them. The CDR3 sequence: CASRSGSLGETQYF. In nucleotides, the CDR3 is TGTGCCAGCAGATCCGGGAGCCTGGGAGAGACCCAGTACTTC.

The DNA of the CDR3 is TGCGCCAGCAGCTTGGAGGGACTTTATAATGAGCAGTTCTTC. Translation gives CASSLEGLYNEQFF. The chain is built from TRBV5-1 and TRBJ2-1, with D perhaps matching TRBD2 (6 bases). V gave up 0 bases and J gave up 7 bases, with 11 bases separating them. Germline loops: CDR1 SGHRS, CDR2 YFSETQ. The CDR3 has 14 amino acids.

The V gene is TRBV30, the J gene TRBJ2-7, with D perhaps TRBD1 (5 bases). Trimming pared 2 bases from V and 6 bases from J, leaving 11 bases between. Germline CDR1 GTSNPN, CDR2 SVGIG (reference sequence). The CDR3 covers 12 residues. The CDR3 here is CAWSRQKGEQYF. The CDR3 DNA reads as TGTGCCTGGAGTCGACAGAAGGGCGAGCAGTACTTC.

This chain joins TRBV5-6 and TRBJ2-3; 9 bases match TRBD2. This CDR3 spans 16 amino acids. CDR1 and CDR2 (germline): SGHDT, YYEEEE. Losses at the gene ends were 0 bases for V and 7 bases for J; bases not matched to a gene: 9. CDR3 in amino acids: CASSLGFGGRGNTQYF. Written as DNA, the CDR3 is TGTGCCAGCAGCTTGGGTTTCGGCGGGAGGGGAAATACGCAGTATTTT.

This chain connects TRBV19 to TRBJ1-5; 11 bases align to TRBD1. Trimming removed 4 bases from V and 4 bases from J; junction bases left unmatched: 6. CDR3 size: 16 residues. CDR1 and CDR2 (germline): LNHDA, SQIVND (reference sequence). CDR3 amino acids: CASSTWTGGGNQPQHF. CDR3 in DNA: TGTGCCAGTAGTACCTGGACAGGGGGCGGGAATCAGCCCCAGCATTTT.

This clone was observed a single time. This chain connects TRBV5-4 to TRBJ2-3; D is possibly TRBD1 (5 bases). This CDR3 region has 14 residues. Germline CDR1 SGHNT, CDR2 YYREEE (reference sequence). Trimming shortened V by 4 bases and J by 7 bases, and 16 bases separated the two germline ends. The CDR3 reads CASSRDQGPNTQYF. As DNA, the CDR3 is TGTGCCAGCAGCAGAGACCAGGGCCCAAATACGCAGTATTTT.

The rearrangement links TRBV19 to TRBJ2-1, with TRBD2 as a possible D gene (6 bases). The germline CDR1 and CDR2 sequences are LNHDA and SQIVND (reference sequence). The CDR3 totals 15 residues. The V gene lost 5 bases and the J gene lost 10 bases, with 21 bases spanning the gap. The CDR3: CASSPGGGTRREQFF. CDR3 coding DNA: TGTGCCAGTAGTCCCGGGGGAGGAACCCGAAGGGAGCAGTTCTTC.

The chain joins TRBV10-3 to TRBJ1-1; the match to TRBD1 covers 9 bases. This CDR3 is built from 15 residues. V shed 8 bases and J 0 bases; nucleotides not matched to a gene: 7. Germline V gene sequence: CDR1 ENHRY, CDR2 SYGVKD. The CDR3 sequence: CAIGGTGTMNTEAFF. In nucleotides, the CDR3 is TGTGCCATCGGGGGGACAGGGACAATGAACACTGAAGCTTTCTTT.

The chain links TRBV7-9 to TRBJ1-1; 10 bases are shared with TRBD1. J gave up 6 bases and V 7 bases, and 11 bases lay outside the gene matches. CDR3 length equals 15 residues. The germline V gene has CDR1 SEHNR and CDR2 FQNEAQ (reference sequence). The CDR3: CASTFGDGQGAEAFF. In nucleotides, the CDR3 is TGTGCCAGCACCTTCGGGGATGGACAGGGGGCTGAAGCTTTCTTT.

V gene TRBV6-5 combines with J gene TRBJ1-1, with a tentative D call TRBD1 (5 bases). Trimming pared 5 bases from V and 10 bases from J, leaving 17 bases between. CDR3 size: 13 residues. Germline CDR1 is MNHEY and CDR2 is SVGAGI. The CDR3 here is CASSIPRVSGAFF. The CDR3 coding sequence is TGTGCCAGCAGTATTCCCAGGGTTAGTGGAGCTTTCTTT.

This chain uses TRBV6-6 with TRBJ1-4; no firm D call. The germline V gene encodes CDR1 MNHNY and CDR2 SVGAGI (reference sequence). This CDR3 has 12 residues. V lost 6 bases, J lost 8 bases, and 10 bases lay in between. CDR3: CASRTSGEKLFF. CDR3 bases: TGTGCCAGCAGGACCTCGGGGGAAAAACTGTTTTTT.

The table lists this clone with a few counts. The genes are TRBV30 and TRBJ2-2, with 7 bases that match TRBD2. Germline assignment: CDR1 GTSNPN and CDR2 SVGIG (reference sequence). The CDR3 totals 14 residues. Trimming at V came to 0 bases and at J to 6 bases, leaving 4 bases not matched to a gene. The CDR3 is CAWSVGGSSGELFF. DNA of the CDR3: TGTGCCTGGAGTGTCGGCGGGAGCTCCGGGGAGCTGTTTTTT. The full variable domain, its missing parts supplied by reference TRBV30 and TRBJ2-2, is SQTIHQWPATLVQPVGSPLSLECTVEGTSNPNLYWYRQAAGRGLQLLFYSVGIGQISSEVPQNLSASRPQDRQFILSSKKLLLSDSGFYLCAWSVGGSSGELFFGEGSRLTVL.

This chain joins TRBV10-3 and TRBJ1-2, with D hard to call. The ends were cut back, 0 bases at V and 7 bases at J, with 9 bases in the middle. This CDR3 has 13 residues. Germline CDR1 is ENHRY and CDR2 is SYGVKD. The CDR3 is CAISESSSSGYTF. The CDR3, as DNA: TGTGCCATCAGTGAGTCATCCTCGTCTGGCTACACCTTC.

The chain links TRBV28 to TRBJ2-5, with D perhaps matching TRBD2 (6 bases). This CDR3 has 13 amino acids. Trimming took 3 bases from V and 7 from J, leaving 12 bases between them. Germline assignment: CDR1 MDHEN and CDR2 SYDVKM. The CDR3 DNA reads as TGTGCCAGCAGTTTCGGGGGTGCCCGGACCCAGTACTTC. Its protein is CASSFGGARTQYF.

The V gene is TRBV7-3, the J gene TRBJ2-2; weak D call: TRBD1 (6 bases). The CDR3 is 15 residues long. The germline CDR1 and CDR2 sequences are SGHTA and FQGTGA. The V end lost 6 bases, the J end lost 1 base, and 12 bases lay between the germline ends. This CDR3 is CASRSPGQNTGELFF. CDR3 nucleotides: TGTGCCAGCAGATCACCGGGACAGAACACCGGGGAGCTGTTTTTT.